This T cell receptor beta chain was retrieved from a study of cytomegalovirus exposure and HLA in healthy donors. Amplification used 60 Vbeta primers and 13 Jbeta primers. The data were produced by immunoSEQ multiplex PCR, yet TCRdb's version contains in-frame clones alone and is incomplete. The table includes 150,000 to 200,000 clones, 65% to 70% detected once. V dropped 2 bases and J dropped 6; count of bases not matched to a gene: 5. The length of the CDR3 is 15 residues. Germline V gives CDR1 WSHSY, CDR2 SAAADI. This receptor was identified in a man aged 25 to 40 in good health and CMV-seropositive. The rearrangement links TRBV10-2 to TRBJ2-7; 12 positions agree with TRBD1. The sequencing input was PBMCs. CDR3 coding DNA: TGCGCCAGCAGTGAGGTGGGACAGGGGGCTGGCGAGCAGTACTTC. It codes for CASSEVGQGAGEQYF.